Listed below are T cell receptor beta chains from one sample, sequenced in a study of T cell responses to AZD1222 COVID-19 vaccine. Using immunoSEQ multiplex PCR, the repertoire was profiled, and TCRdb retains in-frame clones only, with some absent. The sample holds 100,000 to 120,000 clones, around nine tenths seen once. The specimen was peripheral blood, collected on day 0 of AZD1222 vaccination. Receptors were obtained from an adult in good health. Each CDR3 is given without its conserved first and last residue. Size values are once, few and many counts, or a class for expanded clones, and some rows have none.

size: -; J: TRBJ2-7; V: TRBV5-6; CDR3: ASSLGPSDSYEQY
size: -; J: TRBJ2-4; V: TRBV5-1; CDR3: ASSLIAGGWENIQY
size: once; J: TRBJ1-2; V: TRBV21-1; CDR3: ASSPKGGQGAIGYT
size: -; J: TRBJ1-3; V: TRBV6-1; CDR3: ASSEWTGGIFGNTIY
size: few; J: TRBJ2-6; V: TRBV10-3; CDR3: AISGRSGEANVLT
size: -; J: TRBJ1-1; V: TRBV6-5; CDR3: ASTPTGFGTEAF
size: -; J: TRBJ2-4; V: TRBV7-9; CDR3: ASSLGGGRAKNIQY
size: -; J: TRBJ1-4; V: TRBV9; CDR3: ASSAETGNNEKLF
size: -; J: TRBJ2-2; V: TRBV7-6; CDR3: ASSLALDAQPNTGELF
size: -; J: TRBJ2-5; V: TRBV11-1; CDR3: ASSPGLAGETQY